A selection of T cell receptor beta chains follows, all from one sample in a study of cytomegalovirus exposure and HLA in healthy donors. The table came from immunoSEQ multiplex PCR; TCRdb's copy has only in-frame clones and leaves some out. The sample carries 130,000 to 150,000 clones, around 82% recorded once. Sequenced: PBMCs. The receptors originated from a man aged 35 to 55 in good health and CMV-seropositive. Each CDR3 is given with its conserved first and last residue. The D gene is left open where the match is weak. A row's size may be missing; if present it is once, few, many or a size class.

clone_size: -; v_call: TRBV27; j_call: TRBJ2-6; d_call: TRBD1; cdr3_aa: CASGGTGLSGANVLTF; cdr3_nt: TGTGCCAGCGGCGGGACAGGACTTTCTGGGGCCAACGTCCTGACTTTC
clone_size: -; v_call: TRBV27; j_call: TRBJ2-7; d_call: -; cdr3_aa: CASSIRKSSYEQYF; cdr3_nt: TGTGCCAGCAGCATTCGAAAGAGCTCCTACGAGCAGTACTTC
clone_size: -; v_call: TRBV5-5; j_call: TRBJ2-2; d_call: -; cdr3_aa: CASSLGGNTGELFF; cdr3_nt: TGTGCCAGCAGCTTGGGAGGGAACACCGGGGAGCTGTTTTTT
clone_size: -; v_call: TRBV4-3; j_call: TRBJ1-6; d_call: -; cdr3_aa: CASSRSSGDDSPLHF; cdr3_nt: TGCGCCAGCAGCCGCAGTTCAGGGGATGATTCACCCCTCCACTTT
clone_size: -; v_call: TRBV7-8; j_call: TRBJ2-1; d_call: -; cdr3_aa: CASSLHYEQFF; cdr3_nt: TGTGCCAGCAGCCTCCACTATGAGCAGTTCTTC
clone_size: -; v_call: TRBV5-4; j_call: TRBJ2-1; d_call: TRBD2; cdr3_aa: CASSLGGRVYNEQFF; cdr3_nt: TGTGCCAGCAGCTTGGGCGGGAGAGTCTACAATGAGCAGTTCTTC
clone_size: -; v_call: TRBV15; j_call: TRBJ2-3; d_call: TRBD1; cdr3_aa: CATSDPGQGHTDTQYF; cdr3_nt: TGTGCCACCAGCGACCCGGGACAGGGACACACAGATACGCAGTATTTT
clone_size: -; v_call: TRBV25-1; j_call: TRBJ2-2; d_call: TRBD2; cdr3_aa: CASSGLAGTGELFF; cdr3_nt: TGTGCCAGCAGTGGCCTAGCGGGCACCGGGGAGCTGTTTTTT
clone_size: -; v_call: TRBV13; j_call: TRBJ2-2; d_call: -; cdr3_aa: CASSLAPMSKTNTGELFF; cdr3_nt: TGTGCCAGCAGCTTAGCCCCAATGAGTAAAACGAACACCGGGGAGCTGTTTTTT
clone_size: -; v_call: TRBV6-5; j_call: TRBJ2-7; d_call: -; cdr3_aa: CASSYKMGQHSYEQYF; cdr3_nt: TGTGCCAGCAGTTACAAAATGGGACAACACTCCTACGAGCAGTACTTC
clone_size: -; v_call: TRBV18; j_call: TRBJ2-5; d_call: TRBD1; cdr3_aa: CASSTTGNPETQYF; cdr3_nt: TGTGCCAGCTCAACGACAGGGAATCCAGAGACCCAGTACTTC
clone_size: once; v_call: TRBV2; j_call: TRBJ2-7; d_call: TRBD1; cdr3_aa: CASRPPGTGPHEQYF; cdr3_nt: TGTGCCAGCAGGCCCCCCGGGACAGGGCCGCACGAGCAGTACTTC
clone_size: -; v_call: TRBV6-5; j_call: TRBJ2-7; d_call: -; cdr3_aa: CASRLPSWPHEQYF; cdr3_nt: TGTGCCAGCCGTCTCCCGTCGTGGCCTCACGAGCAGTACTTC
clone_size: -; v_call: TRBV7-9; j_call: TRBJ2-1; d_call: TRBD2; cdr3_aa: CASSPKRGGYNEQFF; cdr3_nt: TGTGCCAGCAGCCCCAAGCGGGGGGGCTACAATGAGCAGTTCTTC
clone_size: -; v_call: TRBV5-4; j_call: TRBJ2-7; d_call: TRBD2; cdr3_aa: CASSPSGLSSYEQYF; cdr3_nt: TGTGCCAGCAGCCCTAGCGGGCTTAGCTCCTACGAGCAGTACTTC
clone_size: few; v_call: TRBV6-5; j_call: TRBJ2-7; d_call: -; cdr3_aa: CASSPGYRFSYEQYF; cdr3_nt: TGTGCCAGCAGCCCGGGGTATCGGTTCTCCTACGAGCAGTACTTC
clone_size: -; v_call: TRBV10-2; j_call: TRBJ2-1; d_call: -; cdr3_aa: CASILGGARYNEQFF; cdr3_nt: TGCGCCAGCATTCTGGGGGGGGCCCGTTACAATGAGCAGTTCTTC
clone_size: -; v_call: TRBV10-2; j_call: TRBJ2-7; d_call: TRBD1; cdr3_aa: CASSMGTGSYEQYF; cdr3_nt: TGCGCCAGCAGTATGGGGACAGGGTCTTACGAGCAGTACTTC
clone_size: -; v_call: TRBV10-1; j_call: TRBJ2-1; d_call: -; cdr3_aa: CASSDTGTPRYNEQFF; cdr3_nt: TGCGCCAGCAGTGACACCGGGACACCGCGTTACAATGAGCAGTTCTTC
clone_size: -; v_call: TRBV5-1; j_call: TRBJ2-1; d_call: -; cdr3_aa: CASRAGYNYNEQFF; cdr3_nt: TGCGCCAGCAGGGCAGGATACAACTACAATGAGCAGTTCTTC
clone_size: -; v_call: TRBV27; j_call: TRBJ2-7; d_call: TRBD1; cdr3_aa: CASSPDRGPYEQYF; cdr3_nt: TGTGCCAGCAGTCCCGACAGGGGGCCCTACGAGCAGTACTTC
clone_size: -; v_call: TRBV7-2; j_call: TRBJ1-1; d_call: TRBD1; cdr3_aa: CASSFRTGEFREAFF; cdr3_nt: TGTGCCAGCAGCTTTCGGACAGGAGAATTCCGTGAAGCTTTCTTT
clone_size: few; v_call: TRBV4-3; j_call: TRBJ1-2; d_call: TRBD1; cdr3_aa: CASSQDRVNYGYTF; cdr3_nt: TGCGCCAGCAGTCAGGACAGGGTGAACTATGGCTACACCTTC
clone_size: -; v_call: TRBV29-1; j_call: TRBJ2-7; d_call: -; cdr3_aa: CSVVTGYEQYF; cdr3_nt: TGCAGCGTTGTAACGGGCTACGAGCAGTACTTC
clone_size: -; v_call: TRBV11-2; j_call: TRBJ2-7; d_call: TRBD2; cdr3_aa: CASSLSSGGHLGEQYF; cdr3_nt: TGTGCCAGCAGCTTATCGAGCGGGGGGCATCTTGGGGAGCAGTACTTC
clone_size: few; v_call: TRBV6-1; j_call: TRBJ2-2; d_call: -; cdr3_aa: CASSEAWTIKAGELFF; cdr3_nt: TGTGCCAGCAGTGAAGCGTGGACAATTAAGGCCGGGGAGCTGTTTTTT
clone_size: -; v_call: TRBV28; j_call: TRBJ2-1; d_call: TRBD2; cdr3_aa: CASSSNHASGRVYNEQFF; cdr3_nt: TGTGCCAGCAGTTCTAACCACGCTAGCGGGAGGGTCTACAATGAGCAGTTCTTC
clone_size: -; v_call: TRBV15; j_call: TRBJ2-7; d_call: TRBD2; cdr3_aa: CATSREAGPIEQYF; cdr3_nt: TGTGCCACCAGCAGAGAAGCGGGACCCATCGAGCAGTACTTC
clone_size: once; v_call: TRBV7-9; j_call: TRBJ1-1; d_call: -; cdr3_aa: CASSSEGLLSTEAFF; cdr3_nt: TGTGCCAGCAGCTCAGAGGGCCTGCTGAGCACTGAAGCTTTCTTT
clone_size: -; v_call: TRBV9; j_call: TRBJ2-7; d_call: TRBD2; cdr3_aa: CASSAGTSGYEQYF; cdr3_nt: TGTGCCAGCAGCGCCGGGACTAGCGGCTACGAGCAGTACTTC
clone_size: -; v_call: TRBV30; j_call: TRBJ1-1; d_call: -; cdr3_aa: CAWNRGRYDTEAFF; cdr3_nt: TGTGCCTGGAATAGGGGCAGGTATGACACTGAAGCTTTCTTT
clone_size: few; v_call: TRBV30; j_call: TRBJ2-5; d_call: TRBD2; cdr3_aa: CAWGSGRAKETQYF; cdr3_nt: TGTGCCTGGGGGAGCGGGAGAGCAAAAGAGACCCAGTACTTC
clone_size: -; v_call: TRBV29-1; j_call: TRBJ2-1; d_call: TRBD2; cdr3_aa: CSSTGLAGGRVF; cdr3_nt: TGCAGCTCAACGGGACTAGCGGGAGGGCGGGTCTTC
clone_size: -; v_call: TRBV18; j_call: TRBJ1-1; d_call: -; cdr3_aa: CASSPPSGGLGEAFF; cdr3_nt: TGTGCCAGCTCACCACCGTCTGGAGGGCTCGGTGAAGCTTTCTTT
clone_size: few; v_call: TRBV4-1; j_call: TRBJ1-1; d_call: TRBD1; cdr3_aa: CASSQDGTGNTEAFF; cdr3_nt: TGCGCCAGCAGCCAAGATGGGACAGGGAACACTGAAGCTTTCTTT
clone_size: once; v_call: TRBV5-4; j_call: TRBJ1-5; d_call: -; cdr3_aa: CASSSDGQKTGQPQHF; cdr3_nt: TGTGCCAGCAGCTCGGACGGGCAAAAAACGGGACAGCCCCAGCATTTT
clone_size: -; v_call: TRBV7-8; j_call: TRBJ2-3; d_call: TRBD1; cdr3_aa: CATRGDRGRDTQYF; cdr3_nt: TGTGCAACGAGGGGGGACAGGGGTAGAGATACGCAGTATTTT
clone_size: -; v_call: TRBV4-2; j_call: TRBJ2-7; d_call: TRBD2; cdr3_aa: CASSQGGLGPRAYEQYF; cdr3_nt: TGTGCCAGCAGCCAAGGGGGACTAGGTCCGCGGGCCTACGAGCAGTACTTC
clone_size: once; v_call: TRBV5-1; j_call: TRBJ2-6; d_call: TRBD1; cdr3_aa: CASSPAGQGTAGANVLTF; cdr3_nt: TGCGCCAGCAGCCCGGCCGGACAGGGAACAGCTGGGGCCAACGTCCTGACTTTC
clone_size: -; v_call: TRBV5-1; j_call: TRBJ1-4; d_call: TRBD1; cdr3_aa: CASRPTGVNEKLFF; cdr3_nt: TGCGCCAGCCGACCGACAGGGGTGAATGAAAAACTGTTTTTT
clone_size: -; v_call: TRBV5-6; j_call: TRBJ1-3; d_call: -; cdr3_aa: CASSLAGRELSGNTIYF; cdr3_nt: TGTGCCAGCAGCTTGGCGGGGCGGGAGTTGAGTGGAAACACCATATATTTT
clone_size: -; v_call: TRBV2; j_call: TRBJ1-4; d_call: TRBD1; cdr3_aa: CASRQGAGYEKLFF; cdr3_nt: TGTGCCAGCAGACAGGGGGCTGGTTATGAAAAACTGTTTTTT
clone_size: -; v_call: TRBV6-1; j_call: TRBJ1-1; d_call: -; cdr3_aa: CASSEALPGAEAFF; cdr3_nt: TGTGCCAGCAGTGAAGCGCTACCCGGGGCTGAAGCTTTCTTT
clone_size: -; v_call: TRBV5-1; j_call: TRBJ2-7; d_call: -; cdr3_aa: CASSLSGTGTYEQYF; cdr3_nt: TGCGCCAGCAGCTTGAGCGGGACAGGTACCTACGAGCAGTACTTC
clone_size: -; v_call: TRBV5-1; j_call: TRBJ1-2; d_call: TRBD1; cdr3_aa: CASSRQGDNYGYTF; cdr3_nt: TGCGCCAGCAGCCGGCAGGGGGATAACTATGGCTACACCTTC
clone_size: -; v_call: TRBV30; j_call: TRBJ1-2; d_call: -; cdr3_aa: CAWNTRRGSVYGYTF; cdr3_nt: TGTGCCTGGAATACCAGAAGGGGGTCGGTCTATGGCTACACCTTC
clone_size: -; v_call: TRBV10-3; j_call: TRBJ2-7; d_call: TRBD1; cdr3_aa: CAINGDRAYEQYF; cdr3_nt: TGTGCCATCAATGGCGACAGGGCCTACGAGCAGTACTTC
clone_size: -; v_call: TRBV19; j_call: TRBJ1-1; d_call: -; cdr3_aa: CASSMGGNTEAFF; cdr3_nt: TGTGCCAGTAGTATGGGGGGGAACACTGAAGCTTTCTTT
clone_size: -; v_call: TRBV21-1; j_call: TRBJ2-1; d_call: -; cdr3_aa: CASSRGQGADNEQFF; cdr3_nt: TGTGCCAGCAGCAGAGGACAGGGGGCCGACAATGAGCAGTTCTTC
clone_size: -; v_call: TRBV7-9; j_call: TRBJ1-4; d_call: TRBD1; cdr3_aa: CASSSPGQGSEKLFF; cdr3_nt: TGTGCCAGCAGCTCGCCGGGACAGGGGAGTGAAAAACTGTTTTTT